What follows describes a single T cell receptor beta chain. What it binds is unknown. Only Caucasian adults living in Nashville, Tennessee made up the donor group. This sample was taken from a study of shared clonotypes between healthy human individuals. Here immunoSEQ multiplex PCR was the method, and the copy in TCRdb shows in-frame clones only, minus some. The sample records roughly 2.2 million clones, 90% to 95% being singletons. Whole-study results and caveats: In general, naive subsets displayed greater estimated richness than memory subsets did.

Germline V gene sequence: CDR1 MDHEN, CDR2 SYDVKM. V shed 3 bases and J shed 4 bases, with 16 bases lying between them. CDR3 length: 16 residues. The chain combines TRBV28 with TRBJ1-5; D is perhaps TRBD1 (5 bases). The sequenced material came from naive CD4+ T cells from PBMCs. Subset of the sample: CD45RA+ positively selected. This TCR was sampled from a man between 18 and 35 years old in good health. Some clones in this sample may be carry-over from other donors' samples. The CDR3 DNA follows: TGTGCCAGCAGTTTCTCCCCAGGGAAGGCAAATCAGCCCCAGCATTTT. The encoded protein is CASSFSPGKANQPQHF.